These 28 T cell receptor beta chains came from one sample sequenced in a study of blood T cell repertoires in COVID-19. Only in-frame clones appear in the TCRdb table, and some are missing; sequencing was by immunoSEQ multiplex PCR. The sample contains fewer than 250,000 clones, 83% of which appear only once. The material sequenced was peripheral blood. Receptor source: a human donor in a cohort sampled during active COVID-19.

The chain carries TRBV5-1 and TRBJ1-1; TRBD1 might be the D (6 bases). This CDR3 has 16 residues. The V end was cut by 5 bases, the J end by 4 bases, with 21 bases between. The germline V gene encodes CDR1 SGHRS and CDR2 YFSETQ. For the CDR3, the DNA is TGCGCCAGCAGACATATTGGCGGGGGGCTAGGCACTGAAGCTTTCTTT. Its protein product is CASRHIGGGLGTEAFF.

CDR3 sequence: CASSIRGQAQETQYF. CDR3 nucleotides: TGTGCCAGTAGTATAAGGGGACAGGCCCAAGAGACCCAGTACTTC. The chain recombines TRBV19 with TRBJ2-5; 8 bases map to TRBD1. J lost 1 base, V lost 2 bases, and 3 bases had no gene match. The CDR3 contains 15 residues. CDR1 is LNHDA and CDR2 is SQIVND in the germline V gene (reference sequence).

The CDR3 region has the DNA TGTGCCAGTAGTAGACAGGGGGCCTTCGACGCTTTCTTT. This encodes CASSRQGAFDAFF. This sequence joins TRBV19 and TRBJ1-1; 10 nucleotides align to TRBD1. CDR3 length equals 13 residues. V lost 4 bases, J lost 11 bases, and 7 bases stayed unmatched. The germline gives CDR1 LNHDA, CDR2 SQIVND (reference sequence).

The gene calls are TRBV5-1 and TRBJ2-5, with no clear D. Germline values: CDR1 SGHRS, CDR2 YFSETQ. V was clipped by 0 bases and J by 2 bases, with 11 bases between them. The CDR3 contains 15 residues. The CDR3 region is CASSLAAYPQETQYF. In DNA form, the CDR3 reads TGCGCCAGCAGCTTGGCCGCCTATCCTCAAGAGACCCAGTACTTC.

This clone appeared once. The chain recombines TRBV7-2 with TRBJ2-5; TRBD2 matches at 11 bases. CDR1 is SGHTA, CDR2 FQGNSA, per germline. The junction had 12 bases not matched to a gene; V was cut back by 5 bases and J by 7 bases. CDR3 length: 16 residues. In nucleotides, the CDR3 is TGTGCCAGCAGCGTGGGAGCTAGCGGGGGGATGGGGACCCAGTACTTC. Its protein is CASSVGASGGMGTQYF.

The chain employs TRBV6-2 or TRBV6-3 and TRBJ2-3; 8 nucleotides match TRBD1. The V gene's germline CDR1 is MNHEY and CDR2 SVGEGT. Trimming at V came to 2 bases and at J to 0 bases, leaving 10 bases not matched to a gene. This CDR3 contains 18 residues. CDR3 nucleotides: TGTGCCAGCAGTTACCCTTCAACAGGGGGAGCTAGCACAGATACGCAGTATTTT. This codes for CASSYPSTGGASTDTQYF.

This rearrangement joins TRBV2 to TRBJ2-3; possibly TRBD2 for D (6 bases). Germline values: CDR1 SNHLY, CDR2 FYNNEI. The CDR3 loop spans 15 amino acids. The germline V and J ends were trimmed by 4 bases and 2 bases, with 13 bases remaining between them. The CDR3: CASSANSGYTDTQYF. DNA of the CDR3: TGTGCCAGCAGTGCTAATAGCGGTTACACAGATACGCAGTATTTT.

This chain uses TRBV29-1 with TRBJ2-3; TRBD2 matches 11 bases. V dropped 7 bases and J dropped 3; count of bases not matched to a gene: 3. CDR1 is SQVTM and CDR2 is ANQGSEA in the germline V gene. This CDR3 comprises 13 residues. CDR3 nucleotide sequence: TGCAGCGGTAGCGGGGGGGCGACAGATACGCAGTATTTT. As protein: CSGSGGATDTQYF.

This clone was seen once. The chain employs TRBV7-6 and TRBJ1-3; D uncertain. The CDR3 runs 16 residues. Trimming removed 5 bases at V and 2 bases at J, with 16 bases between. CDR1 and CDR2 from the germline V gene are SGHVS and FNYEAQ. The CDR3 region is CASSPWTGGTGNTIYF. For the CDR3, the DNA is TGTGCCAGCAGCCCCTGGACTGGCGGGACTGGAAACACCATATATTTT.

There are a few counts of this clone. The chain links TRBV5-1 to TRBJ1-2; D call uncertain. V was clipped by 0 bases and J by 0 bases, with 6 bases between them. Germline assignment: CDR1 SGHRS and CDR2 YFSETQ. CDR3 length: 14 amino acids. The CDR3 sequence is CASSLEPPNYGYTF. CDR3 nucleotides: TGCGCCAGCAGCTTGGAGCCCCCTAACTATGGCTACACCTTC.

About this clone: One end of the junction is discordant with germline, which a read error may explain. The chain couples TRBV10-3 to TRBJ1-6; the match to TRBD1 covers 8 bases. Germline CDR1 reads ENHRY; CDR2 reads SYGVKD. CDR3 size: 15 residues. CDR3 region: CAISFQGAYDSPLHF. The DNA of the CDR3 is TGTGCCATCAGTTTTCAGGGGGCCTATGATTCACCCCTCCACTTT.

The rearrangement links TRBV5-5 to TRBJ1-5; D possibly corresponds to TRBD1 (5 bases). The germline V gene has CDR1 SGHKS and CDR2 YYEKEE (reference sequence). This CDR3 region has 15 residues. V was trimmed by 2 bases and J by 2 bases, leaving 11 bases between them. CDR3 protein: CASSLIPGGNQPQHF. The CDR3 coding sequence is TGTGCCAGCAGCTTAATACCGGGGGGCAATCAGCCCCAGCATTTT.

This chain uses TRBV20-1 with TRBJ2-7; maybe TRBD2 (5 bases). Germline CDR1 and CDR2: DFQATT and SNEGSKA (reference sequence). Trimming cost V 1 base and J 6 bases, with 7 bases left between them. The CDR3 loop spans 11 amino acids. The CDR3 region has the DNA TGCAGTGCTAGAGGGAGGCGCGAGCAGTACTTC. It encodes CSARGRREQYF.

This clone was seen only once. The V gene is TRBV21-1, the J gene TRBJ2-5; the table gives TRBD2 as D, unverified against the DNA. TRBV21-1 is a listed pseudogene. CDR3 length equals 14 residues. In DNA, the CDR3 is TGTGCCAGCAGCAAAGGGGACTGTCAAGAGACCCAGTACTTC. This gives the protein CASSKGDCQETQYF.

CDR3 nucleotide sequence: TGTGCCAGTAGTATAGGGACAGGGGTAAATTCACCCCTCCACTTT. The encoded protein is CASSIGTGVNSPLHF. The chain recombines TRBV19 with TRBJ1-6; 9 bases match TRBD1. V lost 1 base, J lost 7 bases, and 2 bases stayed unmatched. CDR3 length equals 15 residues. Per the germline V gene, CDR1 is LNHDA and CDR2 is SQIVND (reference sequence).

This clone was seen a single time. The J gene is TRBJ2-1, the V gene TRBV19; 7 bases align to TRBD2. From germline, CDR1 is LNHDA and CDR2 SQIVND (reference sequence). Germline trimming cut 5 bases from V and 6 bases from J; bases unmatched to any gene: 13. The CDR3 runs 16 residues. CDR3: CASSPVSGTLANEQFF. The CDR3 nucleotides read TGTGCCAGTAGTCCAGTAAGCGGGACTTTAGCCAATGAGCAGTTCTTC.

There are a few counts of this clone. This chain joins TRBV7-2 and TRBJ1-3, with D possibly matching TRBD1 (5 bases). V lost 1 base and J 0 bases, leaving 13 bases between the germline ends. CDR1 SGHTA and CDR2 FQGNSA come from the germline V gene. The CDR3 is 17 amino acids. CDR3 protein: CASSLVVTAISGNTIYF. CDR3 in DNA: TGTGCCAGCAGCTTAGTGGTGACAGCTATCTCTGGAAACACCATATATTTT.

This clone came up once. This sequence joins TRBV19 and TRBJ2-5; TRBD2 might be the D (6 bases). The germline V gene encodes CDR1 LNHDA and CDR2 SQIVND (reference sequence). This CDR3 is 14 amino acids long. The V end was cut by 5 bases, the J end by 2 bases, with 12 bases between. This CDR3 reads CASSAGGRQETQYF. The CDR3 DNA follows: TGTGCCAGTAGTGCCGGGGGAAGGCAAGAGACCCAGTACTTC. The entire variable domain, with the rest obtained from reference TRBV19 and TRBJ2-5, is as follows: DGGITQSPKYLFRKEGQNVTLSCEQNLNHDAMYWYRQDPGQGLRLIYYSQIVNDFQKGDIAEGYSVSREKKESFPLTVTSAQKNPTAFYLCASSAGGRQETQYFGPGTRLLVL.

The V call is TRBV18, the J call TRBJ2-7; TRBD1 matches 7 bases. Germline values: CDR1 KGHSH, CDR2 LQKENI. The CDR3 is made up of 13 amino acids. Trimming at V came to 1 base and at J to 5 bases, leaving 2 bases not matched to a gene. The CDR3 coding sequence is TGTGCCAGCTCACCACAGGGGGCGCACGAGCAGTACTTC. Encoded protein: CASSPQGAHEQYF.

The chain has TRBV24-1 and TRBJ1-2; D gene uncertain. V was shortened by 12 bases and J by 4 bases, with 26 bases between the two germline ends. The CDR3 is 16 residues long. Germline CDR1 is KGHDR and CDR2 is SFDVKD. As DNA, the CDR3 is TGTGCCCCATTCGGCCGGGGATTCCCCCGGGGCTATGGCTACACCTTC. Translated: CAPFGRGFPRGYGYTF.

This rearrangement joins TRBV5-1 to TRBJ1-1; D possibly corresponds to TRBD1 (5 bases). V was clipped by 3 bases and J by 5 bases, with 11 bases between them. The CDR3 runs 13 residues. Germline loops: CDR1 SGHRS, CDR2 YFSETQ. The CDR3 is CASSSRQSTEAFF. The CDR3, as DNA: TGCGCCAGCAGCTCTCGACAGTCTACTGAAGCTTTCTTT. Looking up the rest from reference TRBV5-1 and TRBJ1-1 gives the full variable domain: KAGVTQTPRYLIKTRGQQVTLSCSPISGHRSVSWYQQTPGQGLQFLFEYFSETQRNKGNFPGRFSGRQFSNSRSEMNVSTLELGDSALYLCASSSRQSTEAFFGQGTRLTVV.

About this clone itself: Other nucleotide sequences from this sample produce the same CDR3. This chain joins TRBV19 and TRBJ2-6, with 7 bases lining up with TRBD1. CDR1 is LNHDA, CDR2 SQIVND, per germline (reference sequence). Unmatched junction bases numbered 3, after V lost 4 bases and J lost 0 bases. There are 16 residues in the CDR3. CDR3 protein: CASSRDSSSGANVLTF. The DNA of the CDR3 is TGTGCCAGTAGTAGGGACAGCAGCTCTGGGGCCAACGTCCTGACTTTC. The entire variable domain, with the rest obtained from reference TRBV19 and TRBJ2-6, is as follows: DGGITQSPKYLFRKEGQNVTLSCEQNLNHDAMYWYRQDPGQGLRLIYYSQIVNDFQKGDIAEGYSVSREKKESFPLTVTSAQKNPTAFYLCASSRDSSSGANVLTFGAGSRLTVL.

J is TRBJ1-1 and V is TRBV5-8; no firm D call. Germline V gene lookup returns CDR1 SGHTS and CDR2 YDEGEE. The CDR3 extends over 15 amino acids. V was shortened by 1 base and J by 0 bases, with 10 bases between the two germline ends. CDR3 sequence: CASSLPAGMNTEAFF. The CDR3 bases are TGTGCCAGCAGCTTGCCGGCGGGCATGAACACTGAAGCTTTCTTT.

The chain carries TRBV10-3 and TRBJ2-5; 9 positions match TRBD2. This CDR3 region has 16 residues. Germline V CDR1 and CDR2: ENHRY, SYGVKD. The V gene end was trimmed by 3 bases and the J gene end by 4 bases; junction bases not matched to a gene: 9. The CDR3 region has the DNA TGTGCCATCAGTGATATTAGCGGGGGAAAGGCAGAGACCCAGTACTTC. This encodes CAISDISGGKAETQYF.

This chain links TRBV4-2 with TRBJ2-7; TRBD1 matches 10 bases. Germline CDR1 is LGHNA and CDR2 is YNFKEQ. Unmatched junction bases numbered 9, after V lost 1 base and J lost 3 bases. The CDR3 consists of 17 residues. As DNA, the CDR3 is TGTGCCAGCAGCCAAGGCGAAGGGACAGGGGAAAACTACGAGCAGTACTTC. This encodes CASSQGEGTGENYEQYF.

This chain uses TRBV5-1 with TRBJ1-2; D might be TRBD1 (5 bases). This CDR3 is 15 amino acids long. Trimming took off 0 bases at V and 3 bases at J, with 12 bases between the two ends. Germline assignment: CDR1 SGHRS and CDR2 YFSETQ. In DNA form, the CDR3 reads TGCGCCAGCAGCTTGGGGCGGATAGGGGACTATGGCTACACCTTC. Translated, it gives CASSLGRIGDYGYTF.

This clone was observed a single time. The same CDR3 also results from other DNA sequences found in this sample. The rearrangement uses TRBV12-3 or TRBV12-4 and TRBJ2-7; possible D gene TRBD2, 5 bases. CDR3 length: 13 residues. The V end lost 1 base, the J end lost 2 bases, and 6 bases lay between the germline ends. CDR3 protein: CASSLGEPYEQYF. The CDR3 bases are TGTGCCAGCAGTTTAGGGGAGCCCTACGAGCAGTACTTC.

The V call is TRBV2, the J call TRBJ1-1; D gene unclear. The CDR3 spans 12 residues. Between the trimmed V and J ends, which lost 3 bases and 9 bases, there was a span of 11 bases. Looked up from germline, CDR1 is SNHLY and CDR2 is FYNNEI. CDR3 DNA: TGTGCCAGCAGTGATGGCCCGATGCAAGCTTTCTTT. The encoded protein is CASSDGPMQAFF. Combining the CDR3 with reference TRBV2 and TRBJ1-1 gives the whole variable domain EPEVTQTPSHQVTQMGQEVILRCVPISNHLYFYWYRQILGQKVEFLVSFYNNEISEKSEIFDDQFSVERPDGSNFTLKIRSTKLEDSAMYFCASSDGPMQAFFGQGTRLTVV.